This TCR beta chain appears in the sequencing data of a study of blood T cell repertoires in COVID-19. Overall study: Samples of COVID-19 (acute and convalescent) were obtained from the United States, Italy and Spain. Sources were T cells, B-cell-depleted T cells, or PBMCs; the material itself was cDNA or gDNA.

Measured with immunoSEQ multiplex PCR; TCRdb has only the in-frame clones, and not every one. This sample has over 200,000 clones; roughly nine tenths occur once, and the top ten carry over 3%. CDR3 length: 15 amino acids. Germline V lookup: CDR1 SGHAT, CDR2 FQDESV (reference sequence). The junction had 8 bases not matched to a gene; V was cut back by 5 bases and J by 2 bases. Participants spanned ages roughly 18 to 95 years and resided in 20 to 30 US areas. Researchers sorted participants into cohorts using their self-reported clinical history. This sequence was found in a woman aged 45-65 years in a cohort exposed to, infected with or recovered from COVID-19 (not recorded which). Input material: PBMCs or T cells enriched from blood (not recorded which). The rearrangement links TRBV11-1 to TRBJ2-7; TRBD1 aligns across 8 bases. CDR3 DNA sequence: TGTGCCAGCAGCGCCCTACCGGGACAGGCCTACGAGCAGTACTTC. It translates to CASSALPGQAYEQYF.